This TCR beta chain was sequenced in a study of PD-1 blockade in mismatch repair-deficient tumors (dated by TCRdb to about 2017). Regarding the complete study: Between late 2013 and September 2016, the trial enrolled roughly 86 consecutive patients with approximately 13 types of mismatch repair-deficient cancer, all of whom had received prior treatment and were progressing. Tumor-associated T cell clones in the peripheral blood of patients responding to PD-1 blockade were tracked using deep sequencing of TCR CDR3 regions. The paper's findings and limits, for the study overall: Rapid expansion after pembrolizumab followed by contraction, generally before radiologic responses, was shown by tumor-resident clones, which were often undetectable in blood before treatment.

Details on this clone: It lacks a known antigen. No clone much larger than this one lies a single base away; base qualities are absent.

Mismatch repair deficiency was established in every enrolled patient by polymerase chain reaction or immunohistochemistry. TCR sequencing was performed for a few patients who responded to pembrolizumab therapy. Pembrolizumab PD-1 blockade was prospectively tested in advanced mismatch repair-deficient cancers, regardless of tissue of origin, in the phase II trial. Peripheral blood T cell samples were gathered serially, both before PD-1 blockade started and at multiple time points afterward. Blood sampling time points were reported as weeks after the first dose of pembrolizumab. In the germline V gene (reference sequence), CDR1 corresponds to MNHNY and CDR2 to SVGAGI. V gives up 4 bases and J gives up 7 bases, and the segment between their germline ends measures 19 bases. The CDR3 has 15 amino acids, counting the end cysteine and phenylalanine. Just the 45-base CDR3 DNA is kept, in frame starting at base 1.

The receptor library was made with the immunoSEQ multiplex PCR assay. Held by TCRdb, this immuneACCESS table contains in-frame sequences only and omits some clones. Under half of the omission traces to an unresolved V gene where checked; the cause of the rest is unknown. Recorded for this sample are under 150,000 clones; about 88% of them occurred a single time. The ten largest clones represent about 12% of the sample. Recombination linked TRBV6-6 to TRBJ2-5; the D gene is possibly TRBD2, with 8 bases matching. Here the sequenced sample was peripheral blood, taken approximately 71 weeks after starting pembrolizumab. The origin of this receptor is an adult with mismatch repair-deficient cancer. CDR3 region: CASSSGLADRVTQYF. The nucleotide sequence is TGTGCCAGCAGTTCCGGACTAGCAGACAGGGTGACCCAGTACTTC.